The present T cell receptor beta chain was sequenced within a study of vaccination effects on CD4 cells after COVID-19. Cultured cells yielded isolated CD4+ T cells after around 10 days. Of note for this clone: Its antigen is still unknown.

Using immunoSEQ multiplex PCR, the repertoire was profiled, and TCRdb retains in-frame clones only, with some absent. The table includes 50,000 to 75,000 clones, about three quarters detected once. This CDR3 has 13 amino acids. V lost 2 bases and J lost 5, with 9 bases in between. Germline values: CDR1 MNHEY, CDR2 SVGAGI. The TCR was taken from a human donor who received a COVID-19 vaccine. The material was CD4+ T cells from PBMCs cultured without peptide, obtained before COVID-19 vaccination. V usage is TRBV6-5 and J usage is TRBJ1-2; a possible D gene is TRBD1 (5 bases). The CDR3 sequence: CASSYRSGYGYTF. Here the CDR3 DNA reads TGTGCCAGCAGTTACAGGTCAGGGTATGGCTACACCTTC.